By share of the sample, the clone carrying this T cell receptor (beta chain) is medium-sized. What it recognizes is unknown. The data are from a study of lymphopenia after photon versus proton radiotherapy. Germline values: CDR1 SGHRS, CDR2 YFSETQ. There are 14 residues in the CDR3. V gave up 2 bases and J gave up 0 bases, with 9 bases separating them. Notes on the study in general: Relative stability marked proton patients; photon patients lost diversity and naive cells. Post-nadir TCR diversity decline inversely tracked overall survival among those who died. Oligoclonal CD8+ Temra expansion after nadir drove photon patients' diversity drop.

TCRdb keeps only in-frame clones here, not all; method: immunoSEQ multiplex PCR. The sample gives more than 35,000 clones, over 65% of which show up once; around 2.7% is in the top ten. The sequences come from peripheral blood, collected from a patient treated with photon-based radiotherapy. The V gene is TRBV5-1, the J gene TRBJ2-7; D is uncertain. This TCR derives from a man aged 50-59 years with gastric cancer. Written as DNA, the CDR3 is TGCGCCAGCAGCTTCCAGCGAAGCTCCTACGAGCAGTACTTC. This gives the protein CASSFQRSSYEQYF.